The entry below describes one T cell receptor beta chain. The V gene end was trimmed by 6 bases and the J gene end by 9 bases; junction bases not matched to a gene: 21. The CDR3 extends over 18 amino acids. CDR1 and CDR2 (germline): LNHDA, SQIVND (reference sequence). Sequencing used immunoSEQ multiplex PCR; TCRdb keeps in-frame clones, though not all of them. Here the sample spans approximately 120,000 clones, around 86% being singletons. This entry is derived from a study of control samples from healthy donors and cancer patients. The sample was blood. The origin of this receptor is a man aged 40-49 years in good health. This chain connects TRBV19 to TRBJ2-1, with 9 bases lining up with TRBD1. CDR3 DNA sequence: TGTGCCAGTAGCCCGCTTACCGGGACAGGGAACCTTTGGAGTGAGCAGTTCTTC. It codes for CASSPLTGTGNLWSEQFF. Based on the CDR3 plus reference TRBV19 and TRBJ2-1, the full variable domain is DGGITQSPKYLFRKEGQNVTLSCEQNLNHDAMYWYRQDPGQGLRLIYYSQIVNDFQKGDIAEGYSVSREKKESFPLTVTSAQKNPTAFYLCASSPLTGTGNLWSEQFFGPGTRLTVL.